The 4 T cell receptor beta chains below come from one sample, sequenced in a study of blood T cell repertoires in COVID-19. Clones were read by immunoSEQ multiplex PCR, and TCRdb kept only the in-frame ones, dropping some. The sample lists 140,000 to 150,000 clones, approximately 80% seen once, with 8% to 9% in the top ten. Sequencing input: peripheral blood. The receptor set was obtained from a human donor with acute or convalescent COVID-19. The donor label of this sample is uncertain.

Comment on this clone: The same CDR3 arises from other DNA sequences in this sample as well. The V and J genes are TRBV7-3 and TRBJ2-3, with TRBD2 as a possible D gene (5 bases). Germline V gene lookup returns CDR1 SGHTA and CDR2 FQGTGA. V dropped 6 bases and J dropped 1 base, with 11 bases sitting between them. The CDR3 totals 14 residues. CDR3 nucleotides: TGTGCCAGCAGTCCGTTCGGGGGCACAGATACGCAGTATTTT. Encoded protein: CASSPFGGTDTQYF.

The sample holds a few counts of this clone. The chain carries TRBV5-6 and TRBJ2-5; 9 nucleotides match TRBD1. This CDR3 has 14 residues. Looked up from germline, CDR1 is SGHDT and CDR2 is YYEEEE. V lost 6 bases and J lost 5; bases outside the gene matches: 8. The CDR3 DNA sequence: TGTGCCAGCACCCCGACAGGGGGATTGGAGACCCAGTACTTC. Translation gives CASTPTGGLETQYF.

Concerning this clone itself: Other nucleotide sequences in the sample specify the same CDR3. This chain links TRBV12-3 or TRBV12-4 with TRBJ2-7, with 7 nucleotides matching TRBD2. Germline trimming cut 3 bases from V and 4 bases from J; bases unmatched to any gene: 3. The CDR3 sequence is 13 residues long. DNA for the CDR3: TGTGCCAGCAGTTTTGGGGGGGGTTACGAGCAGTACTTC. Amino acid sequence: CASSFGGGYEQYF.

The gene calls are TRBV19 and TRBJ1-1; TRBD1 might be the D (6 bases). CDR3 length: 12 amino acids. Germline values: CDR1 LNHDA, CDR2 SQIVND (reference sequence). V lost 5 bases and J lost 5, with 9 bases in between. The CDR3 protein is CASSPTGTEAFF. CDR3 in DNA: TGTGCCAGTAGTCCCACAGGGACTGAAGCTTTCTTT.